A selection of T cell receptor beta chains follows, all from one sample in a study of blood T cell repertoires in COVID-19. Method: immunoSEQ multiplex PCR; TCRdb's copy keeps in-frame clones and lacks some. This table holds 150,000 to 200,000 clones, about 80% found once. The sample consisted of peripheral blood. These receptors were collected from a woman older than 75 with acute or convalescent COVID-19. The CDR3 runs from the conserved cysteine through the conserved F or W. Each record gives: clone size, V gene, D gene, J gene, CDR3 DNA, CDR3 protein. The D gene is left open where the match is weak. Clone size, where shown, is once, few, many, or a class for clones that have expanded.

>NA|TRBV18|NA|TRBJ1-1
TGTGCCAGCTCACGATCGGGACTTCAAACAACTGAAGCTTTCTTT
CASSRSGLQTTEAFF
>few|TRBV9|TRBD1|TRBJ1-6
TGTGCCAGCAGCCCAACCGGGACAGGGTTCTCACCCCTCCACTTT
CASSPTGTGFSPLHF
>few|TRBV11-2|NA|TRBJ1-1
TGTGCCAGCAGCTTAGGTAAGGGGGAAACTGAAGCTTTCTTT
CASSLGKGETEAFF
>NA|TRBV19|TRBD2|TRBJ2-4
TGTGCCAGTAGTTTGAGACTAGCGGGGGTCGAAAACATTCAGTACTTC
CASSLRLAGVENIQYF
>NA|TRBV6-2/TRBV6-3|NA|TRBJ1-2
TGTGCCAGCAGTTACGTAGGGGGACGGAAGACCTATGGCTACACCTTC
CASSYVGGRKTYGYTF
>once|TRBV4-3|NA|TRBJ1-2
TGCGCCAGCAGCCCGCTCGGGGGATCTAACTATGGCTACACCTTC
CASSPLGGSNYGYTF
>few|TRBV28|NA|TRBJ2-1
TGTGCCAGCAGTAAGCGGCCTCGCTCCTACAATGAGCAGTTCTTC
CASSKRPRSYNEQFF
>NA|TRBV10-3|TRBD1|TRBJ1-1
TGTGCCATCAGTGCTAAAGGGGGCGGGGACACTGAAGCTTTCTTT
CAISAKGGGDTEAFF
>NA|TRBV5-1|NA|TRBJ1-6
TGCGCCAGCAGCTATGGAGGGGCCGGGGATTCACCCCTCCACTTT
CASSYGGAGDSPLHF
>few|TRBV6-5|NA|TRBJ1-1
TGTGCCAGCAGTTACCAGAAGAACACTGAAGCTTTCTTT
CASSYQKNTEAFF
>NA|TRBV25-1|NA|TRBJ1-4
TGTGCCAGCATTTCTGCAACTAATGAAAAACTGTTTTTT
CASISATNEKLFF